Presented here are 17 T cell receptor beta chains from one specimen sequenced in a study of blood T cell repertoires in COVID-19. The assay was immunoSEQ multiplex PCR, and TCRdb's table has in-frame clones only and misses some. Of around 100,000 clones listed, less than 90% were seen once; the top ten hold under 2%. Sequenced input: peripheral blood. These receptors originate from a man aged 80 or over with acute or convalescent COVID-19.

The chain recombines TRBV5-6 with TRBJ2-2, with 11 bases fitting TRBD1. Germline trimming cut 0 bases from V and 4 bases from J; bases unmatched to any gene: 5. Germline values: CDR1 SGHDT, CDR2 YYEEEE. The CDR3 is made up of 17 amino acids. CDR3 in amino acids: CASSLGTGGLGTGELFF. Here the CDR3 DNA reads TGTGCCAGCAGCTTGGGGACAGGGGGCTTGGGCACCGGGGAGCTGTTTTTT.

The chain carries TRBV5-1 and TRBJ2-1; the D gene is possibly TRBD2 (5 bases). This CDR3 has 13 amino acids. Germline CDR1 and CDR2: SGHRS and YFSETQ. With 2 bases removed from V and 5 bases from J, the gap between germline ends came to 8 bases. CDR3 loop: CASSFQADNEQFF. CDR3 sequence (DNA): TGCGCCAGCAGCTTTCAAGCGGACAATGAGCAGTTCTTC.

This rearrangement joins TRBV3-1 (or the pseudogene TRBV3-2) to TRBJ2-2, with 13 bases lining up with TRBD2. Germline CDR1 reads LGHDT; CDR2 reads YNNKEL (reference sequence). This CDR3 is built from 16 residues. The V and J ends lost 4 bases and 2 bases, in that order; junction bases with no gene match: 1. The CDR3 DNA sequence: TGTGCCAGCAGCCCGGGACTAGCGGGAAACACCGGGGAGCTGTTTTTT. Translation: CASSPGLAGNTGELFF.

This rearrangement joins TRBV23-1 to TRBJ1-4; TRBD1 aligns across 10 bases. TRBV23-1 is sorted into the ORF group, with uncertain function. This CDR3 spans 15 amino acids. V lost 3 bases and J lost 7; bases outside the gene matches: 5. The CDR3 is CASSQIDRGLEKLFF. CDR3 sequence (DNA): TGCGCCAGCAGTCAGATCGACAGGGGGCTTGAAAAACTGTTTTTT.

The chain recombines TRBV9 with TRBJ2-7; maybe TRBD2 (5 bases). V was clipped by 0 bases and J by 3 bases, with 7 bases between them. The CDR3 runs to 13 residues. CDR1 and CDR2 (germline): SGDLS, YYNGEE. The CDR3 loop reads CASSVELDYEQYF. DNA for the CDR3: TGTGCCAGCAGCGTAGAACTAGACTACGAGCAGTACTTC.

This clone was recorded a few times. The chain is built from TRBV2 and TRBJ2-7; D is undetermined. Germline V lookup: CDR1 SNHLY, CDR2 FYNNEI. The CDR3 has 14 residues. V was clipped by 7 bases and J by 7 bases, with 20 bases between them. CDR3 in DNA: TGTGCCAGCACCAATCTCCAGCTAGGTGCAGAGCAGTACTTC. It yields the protein CASTNLQLGAEQYF.

The chain joins TRBV18 to TRBJ2-2; TRBD1 matches at 8 bases. Germline assignment: CDR1 KGHSH and CDR2 LQKENI. This CDR3 comprises 15 residues. With 6 bases clipped from V and 3 bases from J, the junction kept 6 bases outside the gene matches. The CDR3 DNA is TGTGCCAGCTCTCTCGGACAGGGCGACACCGGGGAGCTGTTTTTT. Its protein product is CASSLGQGDTGELFF.

This chain uses TRBV29-1 with TRBJ1-1; D is ambiguous. CDR1 is SQVTM and CDR2 is ANQGSEA in the germline V gene. CDR3 size: 16 residues. Trimming took 1 base from V and 2 from J, leaving 17 bases between them. This chain's CDR3 is CSVEATTPSSNTEAFF. CDR3 sequence (DNA): TGCAGCGTTGAAGCCACTACTCCTTCCTCAAACACTGAAGCTTTCTTT.

The gene calls are TRBV5-1 and TRBJ1-3; the D gene is possibly TRBD1 (5 bases). This CDR3 comprises 14 residues. Germline loops: CDR1 SGHRS, CDR2 YFSETQ. V gave up 7 bases and J gave up 7 bases, with 18 bases separating them. The DNA of the CDR3 is TGCGCCAGCCGAACCGGGACGGGGGAGAACACCATATATTTT. Residues: CASRTGTGENTIYF.

V and J are TRBV6-1 and TRBJ1-1; D is ambiguous. Germline V CDR1 and CDR2: MNHNS, SASEGT. Trimming removed 2 bases at V and 5 bases at J, with 9 bases between. This CDR3 spans 13 amino acids. The chain's CDR3 is CASSEKRGTEAFF. CDR3 in DNA: TGTGCCAGCAGTGAAAAGCGCGGGACTGAAGCTTTCTTT.

The chain employs TRBV19 and TRBJ2-7; possibly TRBD1 for D (5 bases). V gave up 4 bases and J gave up 6 bases, with 16 bases separating them. Germline CDR1 and CDR2: LNHDA and SQIVND (reference sequence). This CDR3 is 14 amino acids long. The CDR3 DNA reads as TGTGCCAGTAGTACACCGACAGAACTGTCCGAGCAGTACTTC. This codes for CASSTPTELSEQYF.

The chain combines TRBV5-1 with TRBJ2-5, with 8 bases matching TRBD2. J lost 5 bases, V lost 1 base, and 10 bases had no gene match. CDR3 size: 16 residues. Per the germline V gene, CDR1 is SGHRS and CDR2 is YFSETQ. CDR3 DNA: TGCGCCAGCAGCTTGACCTTAGCGGGAAGTGGGGAGACCCAGTACTTC. Its translation: CASSLTLAGSGETQYF.

This rearrangement joins TRBV29-1 to TRBJ2-7; 8 positions agree with TRBD1. Germline V gene sequence: CDR1 SQVTM, CDR2 ANQGSEA. With V trimmed by 5 bases and J by 5 bases, 8 bases remained unmatched. The CDR3 consists of 13 residues. CDR3 residues: CSVPGQGVNEQYF. The CDR3 bases are TGCAGCGTTCCCGGACAGGGAGTAAACGAGCAGTACTTC.

This clone was seen just once. The CDR3 region is CASSFGGRSDEQYF. The DNA of the CDR3 is TGTGCCAGCAGTTTTGGCGGGAGAAGCGACGAGCAGTACTTC. The chain combines TRBV28 with TRBJ2-7; 7 nucleotides agree with TRBD2. Germline V lookup: CDR1 MDHEN, CDR2 SYDVKM. The CDR3 is 14 residues long. The J segment lost 5 bases and the V segment lost 3 bases, leaving 7 bases of the junction unmatched. Full variable domain (remainder filled in from reference TRBV28 and TRBJ2-7): DVKVTQSSRYLVKRTGEKVFLECVQDMDHENMFWYRQDPGLGLRLIYFSYDVKMKEKGDIPEGYSVSREKKERFSLILESASTNQTSMYLCASSFGGRSDEQYFGPGTRLTVT.

The chain links TRBV28 to TRBJ2-7; 16 bases are shared with TRBD2. CDR3 length: 16 residues. Trimming took 8 bases from V and 4 from J; bases not matched to a gene: 8. CDR1 and CDR2 (germline): MDHEN, SYDVKM. Here the CDR3 DNA reads TGTGCCAGCTCGCCGGGACTAGCGGGAGGGATATACGAGCAGTACTTC. Its protein product is CASSPGLAGGIYEQYF.

The chain carries TRBV24-1 and TRBJ2-2, with TRBD2 matching over 11 bases. CDR1 is KGHDR, CDR2 SFDVKD, per germline. The CDR3 covers 17 residues. V shed 1 base and J 4 bases; nucleotides not matched to a gene: 4. The CDR3 DNA sequence: TGTGCCACCAGTGATTTTGGGCTAGCGGGAGGCACCGGGGAGCTGTTTTTT. It specifies CATSDFGLAGGTGELFF.

V gene TRBV5-1 combines with J gene TRBJ2-3, with 7 positions matching TRBD2. The CDR3 is 16 amino acids. CDR1 and CDR2 (germline): SGHRS, YFSETQ. Unmatched junction bases numbered 5, after V lost 0 bases and J lost 1 base. The DNA for the CDR3 is TGCGCCAGCAGCTTGGATCTAGCGGAACGCACAGATACGCAGTATTTT. Translation gives CASSLDLAERTDTQYF.